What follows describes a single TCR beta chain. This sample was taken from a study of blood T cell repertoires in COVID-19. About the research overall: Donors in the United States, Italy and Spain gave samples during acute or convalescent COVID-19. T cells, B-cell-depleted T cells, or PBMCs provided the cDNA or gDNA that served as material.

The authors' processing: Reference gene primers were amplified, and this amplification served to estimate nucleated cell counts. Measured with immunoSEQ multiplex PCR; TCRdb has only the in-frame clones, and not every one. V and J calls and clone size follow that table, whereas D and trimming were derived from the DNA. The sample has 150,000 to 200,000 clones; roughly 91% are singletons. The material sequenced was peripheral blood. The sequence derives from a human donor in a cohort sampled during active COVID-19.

The CDR3 DNA sequence: TGTGCCACCCAGGGGGGCCTCAATCAGCCCCAGCATTTT. Protein product: CATQGGLNQPQHF. This sequence joins TRBV5-4 and TRBJ1-5, with 7 bases lining up with TRBD1. The CDR3 consists of 13 residues. V lost 9 bases, J lost 3 bases, and 6 bases stayed unmatched. CDR1 is SGHNT and CDR2 is YYREEE in the germline V gene (reference sequence). Variable domain in full (rest from reference TRBV5-4 and TRBJ1-5): ETGVTQSPTHLIKTRGQQVTLRCSSQSGHNTVSWYQQALGQGPQFIFQYYREEENGRGNFPPRFSGLQFPNYSSELNVNALELDDSALYLCATQGGLNQPQHFGDGTRLSIL.